This is a list of T cell receptor beta chains from one sample in a study of PD-1 blockade in classical Hodgkin lymphoma. Method: immunoSEQ multiplex PCR; TCRdb's copy keeps in-frame clones and lacks some. Of around 42,000 clones in the sample, around two thirds were seen once. This sample comprised peripheral blood mononuclear cells (PBMCs), obtained at baseline. The receptors come from a human donor with classical Hodgkin lymphoma. CDR3s include the opening cysteine and the closing phenylalanine or tryptophan. D genes are given only for firm matches. A row's size may be missing; if present it is once, few, many or a size class.

D: TRBD1; V: TRBV27; size: once; J: TRBJ1-4; DNA: TGTGCCAGCAGTCTACAGGGGGCTAGTGCAACTAATGAAAAACTGTTTTTT; CDR3: CASSLQGASATNEKLFF
D: -; V: TRBV27; size: -; J: TRBJ2-5; DNA: TGTGCCAGCAGTTTATTCGCCGGCAGTTTATTAGTAAGACAGCGAGGAGGGGGAGAGACCCAGTACTTC; CDR3: CASSLFAGSLLVRQRGGGETQYF
D: TRBD2; V: TRBV7-2; size: -; J: TRBJ2-3; DNA: TGTGCCAGCAGTTCAGCGGGAGGGCGAACCACAGATACGCAGTATTTT; CDR3: CASSSAGGRTTDTQYF
D: TRBD2; V: TRBV27; size: -; J: TRBJ2-1; DNA: TGTGCCAGCAACACGCGGGGACTAGCGGGGTGGAAGGAGCAGTTCTTC; CDR3: CASNTRGLAGWKEQFF
D: -; V: TRBV30; size: -; J: TRBJ2-3; DNA: TGTGCCTGGAGTACTACGGTTAGTAGCGGTATAGATACGCAGTATTTT; CDR3: CAWSTTVSSGIDTQYF
D: -; V: TRBV7-7; size: -; J: TRBJ2-7; DNA: TGTGCCAGCAGCTTAGCCCAGGGGTACTCCTACGAGCAGTACTTC; CDR3: CASSLAQGYSYEQYF
D: -; V: TRBV6-4; size: -; J: TRBJ2-5; DNA: TGTGCCAGCAGTGACTGGGCGGGTTTCGAGATGGGGACCCAGTACTTC; CDR3: CASSDWAGFEMGTQYF
D: -; V: TRBV5-6; size: -; J: TRBJ1-1; DNA: TGTGCCAGCAGCTTGGCCGGACAGTTCTACGCTGAAGCTTTCTTT; CDR3: CASSLAGQFYAEAFF
D: -; V: TRBV9; size: -; J: TRBJ2-1; DNA: TGTGCCAGCAGCGTAAGAATGGGACAATCCCCGTTCTTC; CDR3: CASSVRMGQSPFF
D: TRBD1; V: TRBV7-9; size: -; J: TRBJ2-7; DNA: TGTGCCAGCAGCCCCGGGACAGGGGACCTGCCTGGTCGTCGAGAGCAGTACTTC; CDR3: CASSPGTGDLPGRREQYF
D: -; V: TRBV5-4; size: -; J: TRBJ2-5; DNA: TGTGCCAGCAGCTTGCAATCGGAGGGAGAGACCCAGTACTTC; CDR3: CASSLQSEGETQYF
D: TRBD1; V: TRBV7-2; size: -; J: TRBJ1-2; DNA: TGTGCCAGCAGCTTAGCTTCAAAGACAGGGTTCTACACCTTC; CDR3: CASSLASKTGFYTF
D: -; V: TRBV2; size: few; J: TRBJ2-1; DNA: TGTGCCAGCAGTGAATATGGTGAGCAGTTCTTC; CDR3: CASSEYGEQFF
D: -; V: TRBV14; size: -; J: TRBJ2-3; DNA: TGTGCCAGCAGCCAAGAAGTGATGACGTGGGGCACAGATACGCAGTATTTT; CDR3: CASSQEVMTWGTDTQYF
D: -; V: TRBV7-7; size: -; J: TRBJ1-1; DNA: TGTGCCAGCAGCTCAGGGGTGAACACTGAAGCTTTCTTT; CDR3: CASSSGVNTEAFF
D: -; V: TRBV28; size: -; J: TRBJ1-2; DNA: TGTGCCAGCACCTCTAGTCTTGCCTATGGCTACACCTTC; CDR3: CASTSSLAYGYTF
D: -; V: TRBV6-4; size: few; J: TRBJ2-6; DNA: TGTGCCAGCAGTGAGACGGACTCTGGGGCCAACGTCCTGACTTTC; CDR3: CASSETDSGANVLTF
D: -; V: TRBV6-6; size: few; J: TRBJ1-4; DNA: TGTGCCAGCAGTCCCCGGACGACAGGAACTAATGAAAAACTGTTTTTT; CDR3: CASSPRTTGTNEKLFF
D: TRBD1; V: TRBV11-2; size: -; J: TRBJ2-7; DNA: TGTGCCAGCAGCTATTCGACAGGGGACTACGAGCAGTACTTC; CDR3: CASSYSTGDYEQYF
D: -; V: TRBV4-3; size: -; J: TRBJ1-3; DNA: TGCGCCAGCAGCCAAGATGGGTTACTCTCTGGAAACACCATATATTTT; CDR3: CASSQDGLLSGNTIYF
D: TRBD1; V: TRBV2; size: -; J: TRBJ1-1; DNA: TGTGCCAGCAGTCCCTACACGACAGGGAATGCTGAAGCTTTCTTT; CDR3: CASSPYTTGNAEAFF
D: -; V: TRBV27; size: -; J: TRBJ2-7; DNA: TGTGCCAGCAGTTTAAACTCCCTCTACGAGCAGTACTTC; CDR3: CASSLNSLYEQYF
D: -; V: TRBV6-1; size: -; J: TRBJ2-7; DNA: TGTGCCAGCAGTGACGAGGGTTTTAGCGACGAGCAGTACTTC; CDR3: CASSDEGFSDEQYF
D: TRBD1; V: TRBV2; size: -; J: TRBJ2-7; DNA: TGTGCCAGCAGTGGGACAGGGGTCCCCTACGAGCAGTACTTC; CDR3: CASSGTGVPYEQYF
D: TRBD1; V: TRBV5-4; size: -; J: TRBJ1-4; DNA: TGTGCCAGCAGCTTGGTACCCGGGACAGGGGCTGAAAAACTGTTTTTT; CDR3: CASSLVPGTGAEKLFF
D: -; V: TRBV6-5; size: -; J: TRBJ1-2; DNA: TGTGCCAGCAGTTTGGGGGGGATCTATGGCTACACCTTC; CDR3: CASSLGGIYGYTF